This T cell receptor (beta chain) emerged from a study of T cells in Graves' hyperthyroidism and ophthalmopathy (dated by TCRdb to between 2018 and 2021). Notes on the research overall: Peripheral blood was collected at initial diagnosis, before any treatment. To identify distinguishing TCR V-J signatures, a discovery cohort of around 100 patients was used, comprising 40 to 45 with Graves' ophthalmopathy and around 57 with stable Graves' hyperthyroidism. Prospective prediction of ophthalmopathy was tested in an independent validation cohort of approximately 19 hyperthyroidism patients and 17 patients who later progressed to ophthalmopathy. The study also compared thyroid tissue and blood T-cell repertoires from several Graves' hyperthyroidism patients. TCR Vbeta CDR3 sequencing of 120 to 150 peripheral blood samples (approximately 44 ophthalmopathy, 75 hyperthyroidism and around 17 progressor patients) is reported in the paper. For training and testing, the 110 or so patients in the discovery cohort were randomly divided in a 7:3 ratio. Once sampling was done, hyperthyroidism patients were given methimazole at a starting dose of 30 mg daily, whereas ophthalmopathy patients were given high-dose intravenous methylprednisolone. Study-wide findings and limitations: Sample size was not statistically predetermined, and investigators were not blinded to group allocation. In validation, progression to ophthalmopathy was predicted by the model with roughly 71% sensitivity and 72.22% specificity, a median of roughly 6 months before onset. Ophthalmopathy was separated from stable hyperthyroidism by a 13 V-J signature model, with just over 85% sensitivity and about 81% specificity obtained in cross-validation and 80%/75% obtained in testing. Most expanded thyroid clonotypes (frequency above 0.001) were also detected in blood, suggesting blood repertoires may reflect thyroid immune responses.

As to this clonotype: Its cognate antigen has yet to be identified. One base away there is no much larger clone; base qualities are not given.

Amplification of TCR beta CDR3 regions was carried out from RNA transcripts. For the first round of RT-PCR on the TCR CDR3, the HTBI primer set was used together with the Qiagen OneStep RT-PCR kit. A second multiplex PCR round built the libraries, followed by size selection and purification. Paired-end sequencing of the libraries was performed with 100 bp reads on an Illumina HiSeq2000. The authors' pipeline ran thus. SOAPnuke was used to process the raw data, removing reads that contained adapters or uncalled bases, had a mean Phred below 15, or lacked an exact match to the constant primer or identifier. COPE v1.2.5 was used to merge high-quality paired reads, and clonotypes were defined as unique nucleotide sequences. MiTCR v1.1 was used to align the clonotypes against IMGT TRBV, TRBD and TRBJ reference segments. Analysis was restricted to V-J combinations with a frequency above 0.0001, which covered roughly 99% of repertoires. The TCS score was defined as the ratio of F50 (clonal expansion) to E x V (chaos), calculated using BLOSUM62-based TCRdist between CDR3 peptides within each V-J. Welch's t-statistics and random forest reduced some 510 V-J features to 10 to 15, which were used in a naive Bayes classifier (R e1071). Using fastp trimming at Q25 and MiXCR clonotype assembly, TCRdb reanalyzed the public sequencing data and kept in-frame beta chains. A single entry per CDR3 protein holds the most common genes and DNA from its merged rows. TCRdb's processing, not the study's, gives the V and J calls here. The sample contains 380,000 or so distinct CDR3 sequences, roughly 13% of them found a single time. The ten biggest clones cover around 23% of the sample.

Graves' hyperthyroidism was defined as stable when no progression to ophthalmopathy occurred over 18 months of follow-up. Hyperthyroidism patients were aged 18 to 65 years and newly diagnosed, with disease duration of less than 2 months. Patients with uncontrolled infections, other autoimmune diseases, pregnancy or lactation were excluded. Diagnoses relied on clinical symptoms, serum thyroxine and TRAb, thyroid ultrasound and orbital computed tomography. Ficoll-Paque density gradient centrifugation was used to isolate PBMCs from about 10 ml of fresh peripheral blood. Total RNA was extracted with Trizol reagent, and quality was checked on an Agilent 2100 Bioanalyzer. CDR1 and CDR2 are drawn from the germline V gene: KGHSH, LQKENI. The junction shows trimming of 6 bases on V and 0 bases on J, plus 12 bases between the germline ends. Reading from cysteine to phenylalanine, the CDR3 counts 15 amino acids. The only DNA kept is the CDR3, 45 bases in frame from the first base.

The material sequenced was blood. The receptor was isolated from a woman under 40 with Graves' hyperthyroidism. The rearrangement combines TRBV18 with TRBJ2-4; TRBD2 is a weak D gene call, 6 bases matching. DNA sequence: TGTGCCAGCTCCCGGGACTCCGGAGCCAAAAACATTCAGTACTTC. It translates as CASSRDSGAKNIQYF.